The entry below describes one T cell receptor (beta chain). This clone's antigen is unknown. Per-nucleotide qualities are absent, and no much larger clonotype sits a single base away. This specimen comes from a study of T cell clonotyping in hematopoietic cell transplantation (dated by TCRdb to the early 2020s). Notes on the research overall: Pretransplant recipient samples were obtained after cytoreduction. The study collected around 130 blood samples from 35 consecutive transplant recipients and their related donors. Recruitment of patients ran from September 2015 to early 2017, and follow-up continued until September 2020 or until death.

TCR beta CDR3 regions were amplified from genomic DNA with the immunoSEQ assay, a bias-controlled multiplex PCR using V- and J-specific primers. A second PCR step added a proprietary barcode and Illumina adapter sequences to the CDR3 amplicons. CDR3 libraries were sequenced on an Illumina MiSeq instrument. The study's processing was this. Export and quality control were done with immunoSEQ Analyzer 3.0, while downstream analyses used R Bioconductor and Immunarch. Only productive rearrangements in the normalized downsampled data set were used to calculate repertoire metrics. Pathologically expanded clonotypes were defined as those larger than 5 templates in the normalized cohort. The Inverse Simpson Index was used to measure repertoire diversity. CMV-specificity analyses were carried out on the non-normalized data set to capture all clonotypes. In TCRdb, the immuneACCESS table is reduced to in-frame sequences with V and J assigned. These tables do not hold every clone; where another copy was compared, an unresolved V gene accounts for under half, and the others remain unexplained. The DNA gave D and trimming, while V, J and clone size come from that table. In all, the sample holds tens of thousands of clones, and almost 97% of those were seen once. The top ten clonotypes cover 1.5% to 2% of the sample.

The time point label, as the study defines it: recipient sample about 28 days before transplant, after cytoreduction. Blood samples were obtained from recipients approximately 28 days before transplant and at days 30, 100 and 180 after transplant. Nuclei Lysis Solution was used to extract genomic DNA from fresh or cryopreserved unfractionated peripheral blood mononuclear cells. Overall study outcomes, separate from this receptor: Overlap with donor repertoires was found for only a small fraction of recipient repertoires, with over 95% found to appear de novo at the given depth. Recipient TCR diversity fell after transplant, with pathologically expanded clonotypes rising progressively from day 30 to day 180. Broader TCR repertoire diversity after transplant was predicted by Inverse Simpson Index values from donors and from recipients before transplant. The sample size was limited, and CD4 and CD8 repertoire contributions could not be separated because cells were not sorted.

Per the germline V gene (reference sequence), MNHEY is the CDR1 and SMNVEV is the CDR2. The CDR3 runs 17 residues from the cysteine to the phenylalanine. Only the CDR3 portion is preserved as DNA: 51 bases, with reading frame beginning at the first base. Trimming costs V 4 bases and J 2 bases, and their ends lie 17 bases apart. Sample: peripheral blood mononuclear cells, taken before stem cell transplant. The sequence derives from a woman aged 50 to 60 with acute myeloid leukemia. Some clones in this sample may be carry-over from other donors' samples. This receptor chain uses TRBV27 and TRBJ2-2; 5 matching bases give a weak D call of TRBD1. The nucleotide sequence is TGTGCCAGCAGTTCACGAGACAGAGAGAGCAACACCGGGGAGCTGTTTTTT. This is translated as CASSSRDRESNTGELFF.